In its sample, the clone carrying this T cell receptor (beta chain) was seen once. Its antigen is unidentified. These data belong to a study of vaccination and CD4 T cells after COVID-19. About the study: Convalescent donors were composed of six males and four females, of whom two were Hispanic. The post-vaccine samples came a median roughly 79 days after dose two (range 14 to 241).

Whole-study results and caveats: The median proportion of reactive clones detected only post-vaccination in convalescent patients was roughly 90%.

Trimming shortened V by 0 bases and J by 2 bases, and 26 bases separated the two germline ends. This CDR3 is 20 amino acids long. Germline CDR1 is SGHAT and CDR2 is FQDESV (reference sequence). Treatment reported: roughly 10-day PBMC culture with coronavirus spike peptide pools or control peptides (ViraFEST assay). T cells were expanded with peptide pools, and expanded clonotypes were identified by TCR sequencing. An Oncomine TCR Beta short-read assay was used to sequence the DNA from cultured CD4+ T cells. In TCRdb, the PCR reads were re-called with MiXCR into one record per CDR3 protein. The profile covers 15,000 to 20,000 distinct CDR3 sequences, with less than 55% appearing a single time and roughly 10% taken by the ten largest.

The source of this sequence is a human donor who had recovered from COVID-19. The rearrangement uses TRBV11-1 and TRBJ2-7, with D possibly TRBD2 on 8 matching bases. This specimen was CD4+ T cells from blood, cultured in vitro, taken before SARS-CoV-2 vaccination. CDR3 DNA: TGTGCCAGCAGCTTAGCGGTTGACAGGGTAGGCCGAGCGGGAGCCTACGAGCAGTACTTC. Translating gives CASSLAVDRVGRAGAYEQYF.